Ten or more counts support the clone carrying this T cell receptor (beta chain). Its matching antigen is unknown. From the reads, TCRdb called clonotypes with MiXCR, one entry per CDR3 protein. The profile covers roughly 40,000 distinct CDR3 sequences, with 12% appearing a single time and around 8% taken by the ten largest. This CDR3 contains 17 residues. Germline lookup yields CDR1 SGDLS and CDR2 YYNGEE. J gave up 1 base and V 3 bases, and 11 bases lay outside the gene matches. The sample belongs to a study of type 1 regulatory T cells. Study in general: T-allo10 is an in vitro-generated, Tr1-enriched CD4 T cell product specific for alloantigen.

The study's findings and limits: Type 1 regulatory T cells had a more restricted TCR repertoire than non-type 1 regulatory T cells.

Specimen: cultured non-Tr1 T cells, either the whole culture or a sorted T cell fraction (not recorded which). The sequence derives from a human donor in good health. This chain uses TRBV9 with TRBJ2-7; 9 bases fit TRBD2. CDR3 coding DNA: TGTGCCAGCAGCGACCGCATCATAGCGGGAGTTTCCTACGAGCAGTACTTC. This gives the protein CASSDRIIAGVSYEQYF.